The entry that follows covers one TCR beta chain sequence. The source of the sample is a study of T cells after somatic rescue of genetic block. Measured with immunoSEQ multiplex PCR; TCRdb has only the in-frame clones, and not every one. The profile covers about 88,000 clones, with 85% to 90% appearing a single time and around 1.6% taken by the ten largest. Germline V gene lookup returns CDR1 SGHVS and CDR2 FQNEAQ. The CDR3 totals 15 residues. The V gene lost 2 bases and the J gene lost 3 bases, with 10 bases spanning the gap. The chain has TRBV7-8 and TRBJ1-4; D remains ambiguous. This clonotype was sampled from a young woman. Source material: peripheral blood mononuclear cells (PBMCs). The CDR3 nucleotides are TGTGCCAGCAGCTTACCCCCTCTGGCTAATGAAAAACTGTTTTTT. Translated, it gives CASSLPPLANEKLFF.